Many counts were recorded for the clone carrying this T cell receptor (beta chain). Time point described: pre-sensitization, week 0. Noted treatment: therapeutic diphenylcyclopropenone sensitization with weekly scalp DPC. Unseparated into fractions, whole blood served as the source from which total RNA was extracted. This record comes from a study of human T cells and chemical hapten exposure. The CDR3 runs 14 residues. V lost 6 bases to trimming and J lost 5 bases; unmatched junction nucleotides: 9. The germline CDR1 and CDR2 sequences are MDHEN and SYDVKM. TCRdb reprocessed the RACE reads via MiXCR and lists one record per CDR3 protein. The sample records almost 40,000 distinct CDR3 sequences, roughly 7.2% being singletons.

This clonotype was sampled from a woman between 50 and 59 years old with alopecia areata. Some clones in this sample may be carry-over from other donors' samples. The sequencing here drew on whole blood, taken in connection with sensitization to the hapten diphenylcyclopropenone (DPC). The rearrangement links TRBV28 to TRBJ2-7; 8 bases map to TRBD1. The CDR3 sequence: CASRGQARLHEQYF. For the CDR3, the DNA is TGTGCCAGCAGGGGACAGGCCAGACTCCACGAGCAGTACTTC. Full variable domain (missing parts from reference TRBV28 and TRBJ2-7): DVKVTQSSRYLVKRTGEKVFLECVQDMDHENMFWYRQDPGLGLRLIYFSYDVKMKEKGDIPEGYSVSREKKERFSLILESASTNQTSMYLCASRGQARLHEQYFGPGTRLTVT.